A single sample is the source of the 31 T cell receptor beta chains below, sequenced in a study of shared clonotypes between healthy human individuals. CD45RO-negative CD8 cells positively selected for CCR7 made up the naive population, which excluded terminally differentiated effector memory CD45RA+ cells. Clones were read by immunoSEQ multiplex PCR, and TCRdb kept only the in-frame ones, dropping some. Of 1.5 million to 2.5 million clones detected, 85% to 95% appear once; the ten largest clones hold under 1.5%. Sequencing was done on a sample of naive CD8+ T cells sorted from blood. The source is a man younger than 35 in good health.

This clone was recorded only once. This sequence joins TRBV29-1 and TRBJ2-5, with D perhaps TRBD1 (6 bases). CDR1 SQVTM and CDR2 ANQGSEA come from the germline V gene. V was trimmed by 4 bases and J by 5 bases, leaving 11 bases between them. The CDR3 totals 12 residues. Written as DNA, the CDR3 is TGCAGCGTTGGGCAGGGGAGTGAGACCCAGTACTTC. Translated, it gives CSVGQGSETQYF. Supplemented by reference TRBV29-1 and TRBJ2-5, the full variable domain reads SAVISQKPSRDICQRGTSLTIQCQVDSQVTMMFWYRQQPGQSLTLIATANQGSEATYESGFVIDKFPISRPNLTFSTLTVSNMSPEDSSIYLCSVGQGSETQYFGPGTRLLVL.

The rearrangement joins TRBV2 to TRBJ2-5; a weak D match, TRBD2 (5 bases). The V gene's germline CDR1 is SNHLY and CDR2 FYNNEI. The CDR3 sequence is 14 residues long. V dropped 3 bases and J dropped 3 bases, with 11 bases sitting between them. The CDR3 loop reads CASSDRGLEETQYF. CDR3 in DNA: TGTGCCAGCAGTGATCGTGGACTGGAAGAGACCCAGTACTTC.

This clone was recorded once. The chain is built from TRBV2 and TRBJ1-2; D is unclear. Trimming left V 2 bases short and J 0 bases short, with 10 bases between. CDR3 length: 15 amino acids. Germline V gene lookup returns CDR1 SNHLY and CDR2 FYNNEI. CDR3 coding DNA: TGTGCCAGCAGTGAATTAATAGGGACTAACTATGGCTACACCTTC. Protein product: CASSELIGTNYGYTF.

J is TRBJ2-7 and V is TRBV27, with D unresolved. The V end lost 8 bases, the J end lost 6 bases, and 8 bases lay between the germline ends. This CDR3 spans 10 amino acids. Germline assignment: CDR1 MNHEY and CDR2 SMNVEV (reference sequence). CDR3 coding DNA: TGTGCCAGCGGGCCGAGCGAGCAGTACTTC. It translates to CASGPSEQYF.

The chain links TRBV15 to TRBJ2-3, with D tentatively TRBD1 (5 bases). Trimming took 2 bases from V and 2 from J, leaving 8 bases between them. CDR3 length: 14 amino acids. Germline V gene data show CDR1 as LNHNV and CDR2 as YYDKDF (reference sequence). In nucleotides, the CDR3 is TGTGCCACCAGCAGAAGGGGTACCACAGATACGCAGTATTTT. Translating gives CATSRRGTTDTQYF.

V gene TRBV27 combines with J gene TRBJ1-5; no clear D gene. CDR1 MNHEY and CDR2 SMNVEV come from the germline V gene (reference sequence). V was shortened by 4 bases and J by 5 bases, with 9 bases between the two germline ends. CDR3 length: 13 amino acids. The CDR3: CASSWGGDQPQHF. In DNA, the CDR3 is TGTGCCAGCAGTTGGGGTGGGGATCAGCCCCAGCATTTT.

This clone occurred a few times. This chain joins TRBV10-2 and TRBJ1-6; D possibly corresponds to TRBD1 (6 bases). CDR1 WSHSY and CDR2 SAAADI come from the germline V gene. CDR3 length: 13 residues. V was pared by 2 bases and J by 7 bases, with 6 bases between. The CDR3: CASSEDRNSPLHF. The DNA for the CDR3 is TGCGCCAGCAGTGAGGACAGGAATTCACCCCTCCACTTT.

The chain combines TRBV4-3 with TRBJ2-3; D could derive from TRBD1 or TRBD2 (5 bases each). V shed 4 bases and J shed 6 bases, with 17 bases lying between them. CDR1 and CDR2 from the germline V gene are LGHNA and YSLEER. The CDR3 has 15 amino acids. The DNA of the CDR3 is TGCGCCAGCAGCCTCCGACTTGAGGGACCGGATACGCAGTATTTT. This codes for CASSLRLEGPDTQYF.

This chain connects TRBV19 to TRBJ1-5; D is uncertain. CDR1 and CDR2 (germline): LNHDA, SQIVND (reference sequence). The CDR3 has 13 residues. V dropped 0 bases and J dropped 3 bases, with 3 bases sitting between them. The CDR3 nucleotides are TGTGCCAGTAGTATAGAGTACAATCAGCCCCAGCATTTT. Residues: CASSIEYNQPQHF.

The V and J genes are TRBV5-6 and TRBJ2-1, with TRBD1 matching over 7 bases. V lost 4 bases and J lost 12; bases outside the gene matches: 10. CDR1 is SGHDT and CDR2 is YYEEEE in the germline V gene. The CDR3 extends over 13 amino acids. The CDR3 spells CASSPGTAGRQFF. CDR3 nucleotides: TGTGCCAGCAGCCCGGGGACAGCTGGCAGGCAGTTCTTC.

In its sample, this clone was seen once. This chain joins TRBV7-2 and TRBJ2-5; no clear D gene. This CDR3 is 14 amino acids long. Trimming shortened V by 1 base and J by 2 bases, and 8 bases separated the two germline ends. Germline V gives CDR1 SGHTA, CDR2 FQGNSA. Here the CDR3 reads CASSLVGPQETQYF. Written as DNA, the CDR3 is TGTGCCAGCAGCTTAGTGGGCCCTCAAGAGACCCAGTACTTC.

The rearrangement joins TRBV5-8 to TRBJ2-2; tentatively, D is TRBD1 (6 bases). This CDR3 is 11 amino acids long. CDR1 SGHTS and CDR2 YDEGEE come from the germline V gene. Trimming shortened V by 9 bases and J by 7 bases, and 10 bases separated the two germline ends. This chain's CDR3 is CAIYRVGELFF. DNA for the CDR3: TGTGCCATATACAGGGTCGGGGAGCTGTTTTTT.

In the case of this clone: The junction departs from the called germline gene at one end, perhaps through a read error. V is TRBV18 and J is TRBJ2-7, with 10 bases matching TRBD1. In germline, CDR1 is KGHSH, CDR2 LQKENI. The CDR3 runs 16 residues. The CDR3 reads CASSSPGQGGLYEQYF. The CDR3 nucleotides read TGTGCCAGCTCATCACCCGGACAGGGGGGATTATACGAGCAGTACTTC.

The V and J genes are TRBV27 and TRBJ2-7; 9 bases align to TRBD2. V shed 5 bases, J shed 4 bases, and the junction held 3 bases outside the gene matches. The germline V gene has CDR1 MNHEY and CDR2 SMNVEV (reference sequence). CDR3 length: 13 amino acids. The CDR3 region is CASSPSGEYEQYF. CDR3 DNA sequence: TGTGCCAGCAGTCCTAGCGGGGAGTACGAGCAGTACTTC.

The V call is TRBV9, the J call TRBJ2-7; perhaps TRBD2 as D (7 bases). Germline CDR1 is SGDLS and CDR2 is YYNGEE. V shed 4 bases and J shed 3 bases, with 14 bases lying between them. This CDR3 comprises 14 residues. This CDR3 reads CASSPGGPGYEQYF. The CDR3 DNA reads TGTGCCAGCAGCCCCGGGGGGCCCGGCTACGAGCAGTACTTC.

This chain links TRBV4-2 with TRBJ2-7, with D possibly TRBD1 on 6 matching bases. V gave up 3 bases and J gave up 4 bases, with 7 bases separating them. The CDR3 has 12 amino acids. CDR1 is LGHNA, CDR2 YNFKEQ, per germline. The chain's CDR3 is CASSHTGYEQYF. CDR3 in DNA: TGTGCCAGCAGCCATACAGGGTACGAGCAGTACTTC.

V and J are TRBV9 and TRBJ2-1; the match to TRBD2 covers 7 bases. Germline V lookup: CDR1 SGDLS, CDR2 YYNGEE. V shed 3 bases, J shed 6 bases, and the junction held 9 bases outside the gene matches. This CDR3 contains 15 residues. Here the CDR3 DNA reads TGTGCCAGCAGCGGATTAACTAGCGCCGGCAATGAGCAGTTCTTC. Translation: CASSGLTSAGNEQFF. Full variable domain (outside the CDR3, taken from reference TRBV9 and TRBJ2-1): DSGVTQTPKHLITATGQRVTLRCSPRSGDLSVYWYQQSLDQGLQFLIQYYNGEERAKGNILERFSAQQFPDLHSELNLSSLELGDSALYFCASSGLTSAGNEQFFGPGTRLTVL.

The V call is TRBV7-6, the J call TRBJ2-5; 9 positions match TRBD1. In germline, CDR1 is SGHVS, CDR2 FNYEAQ. With V trimmed by 6 bases and J by 5 bases, 19 bases remained unmatched. The CDR3 is made up of 18 amino acids. The CDR3 DNA sequence: TGTGCCAGCAGATGGGCGGCTAATCCGGGACAGGGCCTGGAGACCCAGTACTTC. Protein: CASRWAANPGQGLETQYF.

This rearrangement joins TRBV5-4 to TRBJ1-1; no definite D call. The CDR3 is 14 amino acids. Germline loops: CDR1 SGHNT, CDR2 YYREEE (reference sequence). V shed 10 bases and J shed 3 bases, with 19 bases lying between them. The CDR3 DNA reads TGTGCCTTTAACACTGGGGTGGTCGACACTGAAGCTTTCTTT. This translates into CAFNTGVVDTEAFF.

The rearrangement links TRBV11-2 to TRBJ1-3, with no clear D. CDR1 and CDR2 from the germline V gene are SGHAT and FQNNGV. V was cut by 4 bases and J by 4 bases, with 17 bases left in between. The CDR3 has 16 residues. The chain's CDR3 is CASSYSSPIRGNTIYF. CDR3 in DNA: TGTGCCAGCAGCTACTCCTCCCCGATAAGGGGAAACACCATATATTTT.

The genes are TRBV7-2 and TRBJ2-7; 7 nucleotides line up with TRBD2. With V trimmed by 4 bases and J by 1 base, 7 bases remained unmatched. Germline CDR1 SGHTA, CDR2 FQGNSA. There are 15 residues in the CDR3. CDR3 in amino acids: CASSSSGMGSYEQYF. DNA of the CDR3: TGTGCCAGCAGCTCAAGCGGGATGGGGTCCTACGAGCAGTACTTC.

This clone was detected only once. The rearrangement joins TRBV5-1 to TRBJ2-1, with TRBD2 matching 9 bases. V shed 0 bases, J shed 4 bases, and the junction held 5 bases outside the gene matches. CDR3 length equals 16 residues. Per the germline V gene, CDR1 is SGHRS and CDR2 is YFSETQ. The CDR3 sequence: CASSLVPSGAYNEQFF. Written as DNA, the CDR3 is TGCGCCAGCAGCTTGGTGCCTAGCGGGGCGTACAATGAGCAGTTCTTC.

Of note for this clone: Within the sample, other DNA sequences also encode this same CDR3. The rearrangement uses TRBV7-9 and TRBJ2-7; D is uncertain. CDR1 is SEHNR and CDR2 is FQNEAQ in the germline V gene (reference sequence). V lost 2 bases and J lost 7, with 6 bases in between. The CDR3 runs to 11 residues. Here the CDR3 reads CASSLTEEQYF. The CDR3, as DNA: TGTGCCAGCAGCTTAACCGAGGAGCAGTACTTC.

This sequence joins TRBV7-9 and TRBJ1-6, with a tentative D call TRBD1 (6 bases). Germline CDR1 and CDR2: SEHNR and FQNEAQ (reference sequence). Trimming cost V 6 bases and J 2 bases, with 14 bases left between them. This CDR3 is 16 amino acids long. The CDR3 is CASSSRTVTYNSPLHF. CDR3 nucleotides: TGTGCCAGCAGTTCCCGGACAGTCACCTATAATTCACCCCTCCACTTT.

V gene TRBV5-4 combines with J gene TRBJ2-3; 9 bases match TRBD1. This CDR3 is built from 16 residues. J was trimmed by 5 bases and V by 3 bases; bases with no gene match: 10. Germline loops: CDR1 SGHNT, CDR2 YYREEE (reference sequence). The CDR3 DNA sequence: TGTGCCAGCAGCTCCCTGGGACAGGGTGATGAAGATACGCAGTATTTT. This codes for CASSSLGQGDEDTQYF.

The chain employs TRBV27 and TRBJ2-7; no definite D call. There are 15 residues in the CDR3. CDR1 and CDR2 from the germline V gene are MNHEY and SMNVEV (reference sequence). V was pared by 5 bases and J by 1 base, with 15 bases between. DNA for the CDR3: TGTGCCAGCAGTCGTGACCTGACTGAGTCCTACGAGCAGTACTTC. Its translation: CASSRDLTESYEQYF.

The chain links TRBV6-8 to TRBJ2-5, with a weak D call TRBD2 (7 bases). The ends were cut back, 2 bases at V and 5 bases at J, with 15 bases in the middle. The germline V gene encodes CDR1 MNHGY and CDR2 SAAAGT. The CDR3 runs 15 residues. The CDR3 DNA follows: TGTGCCAGCAGTTACAAGGGGGGGGAGGAGGAGACCCAGTACTTC. Protein product: CASSYKGGEEETQYF.

The chain recombines TRBV7-2 with TRBJ1-1, with unresolved D. Trimming stripped 6 bases from V and 0 bases from J, with 14 bases between. The V gene's germline CDR1 is SGHTA and CDR2 FQGNSA. The CDR3 has 15 amino acids. In DNA form, the CDR3 reads TGTGCCAGCAGTCGCGATCTGGATATGAACACTGAAGCTTTCTTT. Translated, it gives CASSRDLDMNTEAFF.

V is TRBV10-2 and J is TRBJ2-1; D remains ambiguous. CDR1 is WSHSY and CDR2 is SAAADI in the germline V gene. Trimming cost V 0 bases and J 5 bases, with 14 bases left between them. The CDR3 sequence is 16 residues long. CDR3 protein: CASSESLSKEHNEQFF. The CDR3 nucleotides are TGCGCCAGCAGTGAGTCCCTGTCGAAGGAGCACAATGAGCAGTTCTTC.

The gene calls are TRBV27 and TRBJ2-7; D not certain. CDR1 MNHEY and CDR2 SMNVEV come from the germline V gene (reference sequence). This CDR3 spans 11 amino acids. Trimming took off 5 bases at V and 5 bases at J, with 7 bases between the two ends. The CDR3 protein is CASSPDNEQYF. CDR3 DNA: TGTGCCAGCAGTCCAGACAACGAGCAGTACTTC.

This sequence joins TRBV4-1 and TRBJ1-4, with D maybe TRBD1 (5 bases). The CDR3 is made up of 17 amino acids. Looked up from germline, CDR1 is MGHRA and CDR2 is YSYEKL. V was pared by 0 bases and J by 5 bases, with 16 bases between. CDR3 amino acids: CASSQEARQRINEKLFF. As DNA, the CDR3 is TGCGCCAGCAGCCAAGAGGCACGACAGAGGATAAATGAAAAACTGTTTTTT.